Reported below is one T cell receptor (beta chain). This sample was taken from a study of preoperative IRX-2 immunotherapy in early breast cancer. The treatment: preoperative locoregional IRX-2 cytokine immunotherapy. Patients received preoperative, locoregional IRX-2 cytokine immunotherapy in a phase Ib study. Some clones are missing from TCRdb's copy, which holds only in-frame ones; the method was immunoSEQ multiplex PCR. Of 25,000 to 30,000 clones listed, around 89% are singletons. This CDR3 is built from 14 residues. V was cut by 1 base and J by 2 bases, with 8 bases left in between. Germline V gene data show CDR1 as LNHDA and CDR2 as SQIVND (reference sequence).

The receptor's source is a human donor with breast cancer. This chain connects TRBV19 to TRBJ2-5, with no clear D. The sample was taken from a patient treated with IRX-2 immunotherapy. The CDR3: CASSIGSVQETQYF. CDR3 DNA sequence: TGTGCCAGTAGTATAGGGTCAGTACAAGAGACCCAGTACTTC.